This T cell receptor (beta chain) comes out of a study of persistence of HIV-infected CD4 T cells. Per germline, CDR1 LGHNT and CDR2 FRNRAP. Deletions cut 6 bases from V and 0 bases from J, with 18 bases between. CDR3 length equals 17 residues. With respect to this clone: Its matching antigen is unknown.

The immunoSEQ assay was version 4, run in survey mode. The data were produced by immunoSEQ multiplex PCR, yet TCRdb's version contains in-frame clones alone and is incomplete. The table lists under 20,000 clones, about 61% of them singletons, with 8% to 9% in the top ten. Stimulation used approximately 10 ug/mL lysate from CMV-infected fibroblasts. Sorting selected CD4+ T cells upregulating both CD40 ligand and CD69. V and J are TRBV12-5 and TRBJ1-3; possibly TRBD1 for D (6 bases). This material consisted of CD4+ T cells sorted from PBMCs after roughly 17-hour stimulation, taken from a patient who received antiretroviral therapy. The TCR comes from an adult woman with HIV who was CMV-seropositive. The CDR3 loop is CASGANWDTRSGNTIYF. The CDR3, as DNA: TGTGCTAGTGGCGCTAACTGGGACACCCGCTCTGGAAACACCATATATTTT.